This TCR beta chain originates from a study of graft-versus-host responses after intestinal transplantation. Study information: After anti-thymocyte globulin induction, recipients took tacrolimus and steroids for approximately three years. The study's findings and limits: Present in recipient marrow, GvH clones included some that appeared first in ileum or blood. Those patients showing graft-donor T cell macrochimerism displayed high graft-versus-host to host-versus-graft clonal ratios in allografts.

The CDR3 is 14 residues long. The V end was cut by 0 bases, the J end by 1 base, with 6 bases between. Germline-derived CDR1 and CDR2 are SGHRS and YFSETQ. Concerning this clone itself: Its matching antigen is unknown.

Method: immunoSEQ multiplex PCR; TCRdb's copy keeps in-frame clones and lacks some. The top ten hold around 6.8% of the sample, which has about 39,000 clones, about 90% seen once. The rearrangement links TRBV5-1 to TRBJ2-3; D call uncertain. The TCR was taken from a human patient who received an intestinal transplant, so some T cells may come from the graft donor. The source was PBMCs, collected less than 280 days after transplant. This CDR3 is CASSLALGTDTQYF. CDR3 nucleotide sequence: TGCGCCAGCAGCTTGGCCCTAGGCACAGATACGCAGTATTTT.